This T cell receptor (beta chain) was captured in a study of cytomegalovirus exposure and HLA in healthy donors. Study as a whole: Earlier, 95 million to 120 million unique TCR beta sequences were recovered from approximately 180 million T cells by an analysis. Notes on the study in general: In vitro work confirmed that a few CMV-associated chains recognize CMV antigens.

The PCR employed 60 Vbeta primers together with 13 Jbeta primers. In the authors' methods: The count from a later analysis was 79 million or so unique TCR beta chains, about 10 million of them shared. Sequenced by immunoSEQ multiplex PCR; TCRdb stores in-frame clones only, minus some. The DNA gave D and trimming, while V, J and clone size come from that table. The sample carries around 210,000 clones, about 85% recorded once. This clone occurred a few times. Antigen specificity is unknown. The CDR3 covers 15 residues. Deletions cut 0 bases from V and 7 bases from J, with 13 bases between. Germline V gives CDR1 LGHNA, CDR2 YSLEER.

V gene TRBV4-3 combines with J gene TRBJ1-5; no definite D call. The sequence came from a male donor in good health and CMV-seropositive. Material for sequencing was PBMCs. For the CDR3, the DNA is TGCGCCAGCAGCCAAGATCTCGGGGTTGCACAGCCCCAGCATTTT. Protein: CASSQDLGVAQPQHF.